The entry below describes one T cell receptor (beta chain). This record belongs to a study of blood T cell repertoires in COVID-19. Across the study: The samples span acute and convalescent COVID-19 from the United States, Italy and Spain. The cDNA or gDNA used as material had been derived from T cells, B-cell-depleted T cells, or PBMCs.

This CDR3 comprises 18 residues. Unmatched junction bases numbered 8, after V lost 4 bases and J lost 1 base. Germline lookup yields CDR1 MNHEY and CDR2 SMNVEV (reference sequence). TCRdb's copy holds only in-frame clones and misses some; the assay was immunoSEQ multiplex PCR. The sample has some 330,000 clones, 70% to 90% seen once. This receptor was identified in a woman aged 45 to 65 with active or convalescent COVID-19. Sequencing input: peripheral blood. The gene calls are TRBV27 and TRBJ2-2; 11 bases are a match to TRBD2. CDR3 nucleotide sequence: TGTGCCAGCAGTTACGGTCCGGGACTAGCGGAGAACACCGGGGAGCTGTTTTTT. Residues: CASSYGPGLAENTGELFF.